This section outlines one T cell receptor beta chain sequence together with its context. Its target is unknown. The data originate from a study of vaccination and CD4 T cells after COVID-19. At the level of the study: The stimulating agents, overlapping spike peptides, came from SARS-CoV-2, HCoV-NL63, HCoV-OC43 and HCoV-229E. Cultures designated as controls were supplied with a CEFX pool, an HIV-1 Nef pool, or no peptide.

Documented treatment: roughly 10-day PBMC culture with coronavirus spike peptide pools or control peptides (ViraFEST assay). The CDR3 loop spans 9 amino acids. CD4+ T cells that had been cultured provided DNA sequenced with the Oncomine TCR Beta short-read assay. CD4+ T cells were cultured, and genomic DNA was extracted from them. TCRdb re-derived calls from the PCR reads in MiXCR, one entry per CDR3 protein. The table has over 4,500 distinct CDR3 sequences, around 50% seen once; the top ten hold about 61%. The V and J genes are TRBV21-1 and TRBJ1-1. TRBV21-1 is a pseudogene locus. Sequencing was performed on CD4+ T cells from blood, cultured in vitro. This sequence originates from a human donor who had recovered from COVID-19. The CDR3 region is CATYTEAFF. The CDR3 DNA reads TGTGCAACATACACTGAAGCTTTCTTT.